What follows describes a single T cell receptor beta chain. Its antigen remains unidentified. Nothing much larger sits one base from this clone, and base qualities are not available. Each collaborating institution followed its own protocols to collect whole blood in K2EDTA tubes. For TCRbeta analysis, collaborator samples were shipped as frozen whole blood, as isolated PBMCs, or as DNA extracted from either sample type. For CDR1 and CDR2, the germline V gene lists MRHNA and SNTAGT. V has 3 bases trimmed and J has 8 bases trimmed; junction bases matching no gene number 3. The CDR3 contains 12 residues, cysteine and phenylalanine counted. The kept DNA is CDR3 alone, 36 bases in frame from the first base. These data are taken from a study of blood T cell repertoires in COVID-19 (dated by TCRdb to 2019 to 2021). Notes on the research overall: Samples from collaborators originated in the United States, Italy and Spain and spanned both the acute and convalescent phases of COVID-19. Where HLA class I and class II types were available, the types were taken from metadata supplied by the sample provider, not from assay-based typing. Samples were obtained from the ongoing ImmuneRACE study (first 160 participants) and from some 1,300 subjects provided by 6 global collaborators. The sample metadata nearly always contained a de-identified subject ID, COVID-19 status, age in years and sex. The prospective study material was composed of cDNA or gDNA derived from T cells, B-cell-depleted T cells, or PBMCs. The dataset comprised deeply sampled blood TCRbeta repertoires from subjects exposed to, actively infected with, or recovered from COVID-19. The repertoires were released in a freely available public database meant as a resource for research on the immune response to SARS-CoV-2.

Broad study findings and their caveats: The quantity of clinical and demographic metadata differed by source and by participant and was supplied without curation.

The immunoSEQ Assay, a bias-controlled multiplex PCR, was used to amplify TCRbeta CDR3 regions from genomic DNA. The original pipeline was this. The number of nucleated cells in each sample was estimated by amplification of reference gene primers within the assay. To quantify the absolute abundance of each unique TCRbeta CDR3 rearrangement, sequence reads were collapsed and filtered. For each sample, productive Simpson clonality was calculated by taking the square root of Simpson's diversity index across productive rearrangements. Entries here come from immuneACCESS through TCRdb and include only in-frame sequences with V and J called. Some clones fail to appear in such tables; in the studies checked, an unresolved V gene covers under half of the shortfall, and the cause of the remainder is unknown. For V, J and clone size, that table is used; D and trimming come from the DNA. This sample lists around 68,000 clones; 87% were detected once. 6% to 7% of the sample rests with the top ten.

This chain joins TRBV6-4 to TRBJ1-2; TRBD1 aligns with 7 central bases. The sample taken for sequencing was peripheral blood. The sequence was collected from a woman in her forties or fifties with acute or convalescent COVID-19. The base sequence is TGTGCCAGCAGTGAGACAGGGTTCGGCTACACCTTC. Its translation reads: CASSETGFGYTF.